This TCR beta chain was identified during a study of blood T cell repertoires in COVID-19 (dated by TCRdb to 2020 to 2021). Background on the whole study: Samples covering the acute and convalescent phases of COVID-19 were provided by collaborators in the United States, Italy and Spain. The material from the prospective study consisted of cDNA or gDNA derived from T cells, B-cell-depleted T cells, or PBMCs. The dataset comprised deeply sampled blood TCRbeta repertoires from subjects exposed to, actively infected with, or recovered from COVID-19. The repertoires were released in a freely available public database intended as a resource for research on the immune response to SARS-CoV-2. Samples were obtained from the ongoing ImmuneRACE study (first 160 participants) and from about 1,300 subjects provided by 6 global collaborators. A de-identified subject ID, COVID-19 status, age in years and sex were almost always included in the sample metadata. Where HLA class I and class II types were available, the types were taken from metadata supplied by the sample provider, not from assay-based typing.

Broad study findings and their caveats: The quantity of clinical and demographic metadata differed by source and by participant and was supplied without curation.

The CDR3 contains 15 residues, cysteine and phenylalanine counted. The retained sequence is limited to the CDR3, 45 bases, with the frame set at the first base. Germline trimming: 1 base from V, 8 bases from J; junction bases outside gene matches: 7. CDR1 SGHTA and CDR2 FQGNSA were looked up in the germline V gene. Collaborating institutions collected whole blood in K2EDTA tubes following their own protocols. For TCRbeta analysis, collaborators shipped samples in one of three forms: frozen whole blood, isolated PBMCs, or DNA extracted from either of those sample types. Of note for this clone: It lacks a known antigen. No base qualities exist here, and no much larger clone lies one base off it.

TCRbeta CDR3 regions were amplified from genomic DNA using the immunoSEQ Assay, a bias-controlled multiplex PCR. The source study handled its data this way. Within the assay, amplification of reference gene primers was used to estimate how many nucleated cells each sample contained. To quantify the absolute abundance of each unique TCRbeta CDR3 rearrangement, sequence reads were collapsed and filtered. For each sample, productive Simpson clonality was calculated by taking the square root of Simpson's diversity index across productive rearrangements. Imported from immuneACCESS, the table was reduced by TCRdb to in-frame sequences with V and J called. These copies leave out some clones; in studies compared against another copy, an unresolved V gene accounts for under half, and the cause of the remainder is not known. That table supplies the V and J calls and clone size; D and trimming were determined from the DNA. The sample yields about 110,000 clones; 85% to 90% were counted once. The top ten hold less than 40% of the sample.

The receptor comes from a woman aged 80 or over with acute or convalescent COVID-19. This sequence uses TRBV7-2 and TRBJ1-2; a stretch of 10 junction bases matches TRBD1. The specimen was peripheral blood. The DNA sequence is as follows: TGTGCCAGCAGCTTAGTGGGACAGGGGTTGCGCGGCTACACCTTC. Translated, this gives CASSLVGQGLRGYTF. Outside the CDR3, residues come from the reference TRBV7-2 and TRBJ1-2 proteins, so the full variable domain is: GAGVSQSPSNKVTEKGKDVELRCDPISGHTALYWYRQSLGQGLEFLIYFQGNSAPDKSGLPSDRFSAERTGGSVSTLTIQRTQQEDSAVYLCASSLVGQGLRGYTFGSGTRLTVV.